This T cell receptor (beta chain) was found in a study of monozygotic twins with inflammatory bowel disease. The CDR3 length is 14 residues. Looked up from germline, CDR1 is MDHEN and CDR2 is SYDVKM. TCRdb reanalyzed the 5' RACE reads and collapses them to one entry per CDR3 protein, without DNA. The sample has a few hundred thousand distinct CDR3 sequences. The rearrangement links TRBV28 to TRBJ2-3; TCRdb names TRBD1, which stays unverified in the absence of DNA. Sequenced material: blood. This clonotype originated in a human donor with ulcerative colitis or Crohn's disease, or a healthy co-twin of an affected twin (not recorded which). CDR3 residues: CASLATGIPDTQYF.